This T cell receptor beta chain was captured in a study of blood T cell repertoires in COVID-19. Turning to the study itself: In each case, the material was cDNA or gDNA derived from T cells, B-cell-depleted T cells, or PBMCs.

Trimming left V 6 bases short and J 3 bases short, with 11 bases between. This CDR3 has 13 residues. Germline V gives CDR1 MDHEN, CDR2 SYDVKM. Sequencing used immunoSEQ multiplex PCR; TCRdb keeps in-frame clones, though not all of them. The table has roughly 280,000 clones, under 95% seen once; the top ten hold approximately 2.9%. A COVID-19 case was met by exposed participants within 2 weeks before study entry. The chain employs TRBV28 and TRBJ1-1; D unresolved. The source of this sequence is a man aged 40-50 years who had been exposed to COVID-19. What was sequenced was PBMCs or T cells enriched from blood (not recorded which). The CDR3 here is CASSLAEDTEAFF. The CDR3 coding sequence is TGTGCCAGCAGCCTCGCAGAGGACACTGAAGCTTTCTTT.